This T cell receptor (beta chain) was recorded in a study of radiation and T cells in renal cell carcinoma. Looking at the study overall: Nephrectomy followed 15 Gy stereotactic body radiation by 4 weeks.

The time point denotes: baseline pretreatment blood. As to treatment: 15 Gy SBRT to primary tumor, nephrectomy 4 weeks later. Clear cell pathology was present in this patient's renal cell carcinoma. Notes on this clone: What it binds is unknown.

Notes on the study in general: Without pretreatment biopsies, baseline tumor clonotype presence was undetermined.

This CDR3 has 13 residues. Germline loops: CDR1 SNHLY, CDR2 FYNNEI. Trimming removed 11 bases from V and 4 bases from J, with 16 bases in between. Assay: immunoSEQ multiplex PCR; the TCRdb copy retains only in-frame clones and omits some. The table shows 100,000 to 150,000 clones, with roughly 80% occurring only once. This receptor was obtained from a woman in her sixties with renal cell carcinoma. The starting material was blood, obtained from a patient whose treatment included radiotherapy and nephrectomy. This chain uses TRBV2 with TRBJ2-3, with D tentatively TRBD1 (5 bases). Here the CDR3 reads CAVDREGADTQYF. The CDR3 DNA reads as TGTGCCGTCGATAGGGAAGGGGCAGATACGCAGTATTTT.